This T cell receptor beta chain was captured by sequencing in a study of T cell responses to AZD1222 COVID-19 vaccine. V lost 1 base and J lost 4, with 8 bases in between. Germline-derived CDR1 and CDR2 are SGHNT and YYREEE (reference sequence). The CDR3 extends over 13 amino acids. Some clones are missing from TCRdb's copy, which holds only in-frame ones; the method was immunoSEQ multiplex PCR. The data contain approximately 150,000 clones, around 88% of them seen just once; the ten biggest clones take up approximately 1%. Study-level results: Repertoire collection took place solely once the T cell response had peaked. Spike-specific TCR breadth rose after two AZD1222 doses, and depth rose as well.

To note about this clone: Antigen: not known.

This sequence joins TRBV5-4 and TRBJ2-5; a weak D match, TRBD1 (5 bases). Sequencing used peripheral blood, obtained 28 days after the second AZD1222 dose. This clonotype originated in an adult who received the AZD1222 COVID-19 vaccine. The CDR3 DNA follows: TGTGCCAGCAGCTTGAAGGGGCGAGAGACCCAGTACTTC. Protein: CASSLKGRETQYF.